This T cell receptor beta chain was sequenced in a study of blood T cell repertoires in COVID-19. Study information: T cells, B-cell-depleted T cells, or PBMCs supplied cDNA or gDNA.

Participants were placed into cohorts based on the clinical history they reported. Exposed volunteers were people who met a COVID-19 case within 2 weeks before study entry. CDR1 and CDR2 (germline): SGHNT, YYREEE (reference sequence). The CDR3 runs to 15 residues. V lost 0 bases and J lost 8, with 17 bases in between. Using immunoSEQ multiplex PCR, the repertoire was profiled, and TCRdb retains in-frame clones only, with some absent. The sample has approximately 200,000 clones, 88% seen once. V and J are TRBV5-4 and TRBJ1-2; D perhaps matches TRBD1 (6 bases). The sequenced sample consisted of PBMCs or T cells enriched from blood (not recorded which). This receptor was obtained from a woman under 40 who had been exposed to COVID-19. The CDR3 DNA follows: TGTGCCAGCAGCTTGGCATTCGACAGGCAGCGGGGCTACACCTTC. Its translation: CASSLAFDRQRGYTF.